The clone carrying this T cell receptor (beta chain) occurred once. The antigen remains undetermined. The same CDR3 arises from other DNA sequences in this sample as well. Trimming removed 1 base from V and 4 bases from J; junction bases left unmatched: 3. The CDR3 sequence is 15 residues long. Germline V lookup: CDR1 SEHNR, CDR2 FQNEAQ (reference sequence). The data derive from a study of T cells in narcolepsy. Study-level information: Patients with NT1 or NT2 and healthy control donors were enrolled. Overall study results and limits: HCRT-specific and TRIB2-specific autoreactive clonotypes appeared among same-patient CSF and blood CD4+ clonotypes. Autoreactive clone sequences were missing from some blood memory CD4+ repertoires. Healthy controls reportedly lacked the autoreactive clonotypes serially found in patients' blood.

Method: immunoSEQ multiplex PCR; TCRdb's copy keeps in-frame clones and lacks some. The sample yields roughly 35,000 clones, 70% to 90% seen once. The specimen was CD45RA- memory CD4+ T cells from PBMCs. The chain couples TRBV7-9 to TRBJ1-2, with 10 positions matching TRBD1. This clonotype was sampled from a human donor with narcolepsy. The CDR3 bases are TGTGCCAGCAGCTTAGGACAGGGGGCCGGCTATGGCTACACCTTC. Amino acid sequence: CASSLGQGAGYGYTF.